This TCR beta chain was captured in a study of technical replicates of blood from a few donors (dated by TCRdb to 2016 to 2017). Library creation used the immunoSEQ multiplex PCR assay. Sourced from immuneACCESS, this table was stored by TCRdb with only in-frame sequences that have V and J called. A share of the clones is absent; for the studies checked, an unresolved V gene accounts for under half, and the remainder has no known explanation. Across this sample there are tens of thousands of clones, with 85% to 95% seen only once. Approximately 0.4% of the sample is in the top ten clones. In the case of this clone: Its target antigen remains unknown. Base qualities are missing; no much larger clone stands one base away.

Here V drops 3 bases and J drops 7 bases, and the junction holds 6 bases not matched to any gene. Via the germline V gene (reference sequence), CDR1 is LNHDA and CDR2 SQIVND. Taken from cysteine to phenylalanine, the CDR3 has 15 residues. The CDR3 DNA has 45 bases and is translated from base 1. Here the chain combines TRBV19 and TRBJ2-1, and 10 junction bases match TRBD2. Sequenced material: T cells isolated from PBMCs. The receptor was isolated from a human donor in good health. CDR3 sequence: CASSILLAGLNEQFF. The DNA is TGTGCCAGTAGTATTTTACTAGCGGGGCTAAATGAGCAGTTCTTC.